The 27 T cell receptor beta chains presented below share a single source sample, sequenced in a study of T-cell reconstitution after alpha-beta-depleted transplantation in children. A TCRbeta library incorporating unique molecular identifiers was prepared. TCRdb fed the PCR reads into MiXCR, producing one record per CDR3 protein. Of approximately 390,000 distinct CDR3 sequences detected, about a tenth appear once; the ten largest clones hold approximately 5%. The source material was PBMCs from the stem cell graft donor, sampled from the stem cell graft. The receptors here all came from a human donor who donated a stem cell graft to a child with acute myeloid leukemia.

The chain has TRBV28 and TRBJ2-1; no clear D. This CDR3 has 17 amino acids. CDR1 is MDHEN, CDR2 SYDVKM, per germline. Trimming removed 4 bases at V and 0 bases at J, with 16 bases between. The CDR3 DNA sequence: TGTGCCAGCAGTTCCCCTCCACACCGGAGCTCCTACAATGAGCAGTTCTTC. It codes for CASSSPPHRSSYNEQFF.

There are a few counts of this clonotype. The J gene is TRBJ2-7, the V gene TRBV5-1, with TRBD1 as a possible D gene (5 bases). Trimming took off 0 bases at V and 3 bases at J, with 10 bases between the two ends. Germline-derived CDR1 and CDR2 are SGHRS and YFSETQ. CDR3 size: 14 residues. The CDR3 nucleotides read TGCGCCAGCAGCTTGGAGGCCAGGGTCTACGAGCAGTACTTC. It encodes CASSLEARVYEQYF.

This clonotype was observed a handful of times. The J gene is TRBJ1-5, the V gene TRBV27, with D maybe TRBD1 (6 bases). The germline CDR1 and CDR2 sequences are MNHEY and SMNVEV (reference sequence). With 6 bases removed from V and 7 bases from J, the gap between germline ends came to 13 bases. This CDR3 is built from 13 residues. The CDR3 loop reads CASRHKGGQPQHF. CDR3 coding DNA: TGTGCCAGCAGACATAAGGGGGGACAGCCCCAGCATTTT.

This clonotype was observed many times. The chain combines TRBV12-3 or TRBV12-4 with TRBJ2-3; D is perhaps TRBD2 (6 bases). V was shortened by 3 bases and J by 2 bases, with 12 bases between the two germline ends. The CDR3 extends over 15 amino acids. The CDR3 loop is CASSLGGAYTDTQYF. DNA for the CDR3: TGTGCCAGCAGTTTGGGCGGGGCCTACACAGATACGCAGTATTTT.

The genes are TRBV11-2 and TRBJ2-6, with 7 positions matching TRBD2. The J segment lost 0 bases and the V segment lost 5 bases, leaving 13 bases of the junction unmatched. Per germline, CDR1 SGHAT and CDR2 FQNNGV. CDR3 length: 19 residues. Here the CDR3 reads CASSTRGGFRPSGANVLTF. The CDR3 nucleotides read TGTGCCAGCAGCACCCGGGGAGGGTTCCGACCCTCTGGGGCCAACGTCCTGACTTTC.

This clonotype was picked up many times. J is TRBJ1-1 and V is TRBV5-1; D ambiguous. Trimming cost V 0 bases and J 3 bases, with 12 bases left between them. The CDR3 covers 15 residues. Per germline, CDR1 SGHRS and CDR2 YFSETQ. CDR3 protein: CASSLVGEGYTEAFF. For the CDR3, the DNA is TGCGCCAGCAGCTTGGTCGGGGAAGGGTACACTGAAGCTTTCTTT.

The V gene is TRBV12-5, the J gene TRBJ2-1; 9 bases agree with TRBD2. The germline V gene encodes CDR1 LGHNT and CDR2 FRNRAP. Losses at the gene ends were 4 bases for V and 0 bases for J; bases not matched to a gene: 4. The CDR3 has 16 residues. CDR3 sequence reads: CASGWLTSGSYNEQFF. As DNA, the CDR3 is TGTGCTAGTGGTTGGCTGACTAGCGGCTCCTACAATGAGCAGTTCTTC. The full variable domain, its missing parts supplied by reference TRBV12-5 and TRBJ2-1, is DARVTQTPRHKVTEMGQEVTMRCQPILGHNTVFWYRQTMMQGLELLAYFRNRAPLDDSGMPKDRFSAEMPDATLATLKIQPSEPRDSAVYFCASGWLTSGSYNEQFFGPGTRLTVL.

Many counts were recorded for this clonotype. J is TRBJ2-4 and V is TRBV29-1, with D possibly matching TRBD1 (6 bases). Trimming took 8 bases from V and 7 from J, leaving 15 bases between them. CDR3 length equals 12 residues. Looked up from germline, CDR1 is SQVTM and CDR2 is ANQGSEA. CDR3 sequence (DNA): TGCAGCATTGCAGGGGCGGAGAACATTCAGTACTTC. It is translated as CSIAGAENIQYF. The variable domain in full, completed from reference TRBV29-1 and TRBJ2-4, reads SAVISQKPSRDICQRGTSLTIQCQVDSQVTMMFWYRQQPGQSLTLIATANQGSEATYESGFVIDKFPISRPNLTFSTLTVSNMSPEDSSIYLCSIAGAENIQYFGAGTRLSVL.

This clonotype came up many times. The gene calls are TRBV27 and TRBJ1-2; D is possibly TRBD1 (5 bases). This CDR3 spans 15 amino acids. V was clipped by 6 bases and J by 4 bases, with 18 bases between them. Per the germline V gene, CDR1 is MNHEY and CDR2 is SMNVEV (reference sequence). CDR3 residues: CASSQDTGDLYGYTF. The CDR3 region has the DNA TGTGCCAGCAGCCAGGACACGGGGGACCTCTATGGCTACACCTTC.

This clonotype was counted between two and nine times. The V call is TRBV15, the J call TRBJ2-7; possibly TRBD1 for D (6 bases). Per germline, CDR1 LNHNV and CDR2 YYDKDF (reference sequence). The CDR3 runs to 12 residues. V shed 1 base and J shed 7 bases, with 8 bases lying between them. CDR3 region: CATSRAGQEQYF. For the CDR3, the DNA is TGTGCCACCAGCAGAGCCGGACAGGAGCAGTACTTC.

The chain combines TRBV29-1 with TRBJ1-3, with D possibly being TRBD1 (5 bases). This CDR3 spans 13 amino acids. Per germline, CDR1 SQVTM and CDR2 ANQGSEA. Trimming left V 4 bases short and J 2 bases short, with 9 bases between. CDR3 sequence reads: CSVVSGTGNTIYF. CDR3 DNA sequence: TGCAGCGTTGTGTCAGGGACTGGAAACACCATATATTTT.

This clonotype was counted between two and nine times. V usage is TRBV10-3 and J usage is TRBJ2-3; 12 bases match TRBD1. The CDR3 is made up of 14 amino acids. CDR1 is ENHRY and CDR2 is SYGVKD in the germline V gene. Losses at the gene ends were 8 bases for V and 4 bases for J; bases not matched to a gene: 4. The CDR3 DNA is TGTGCCATCGAGGGACAGGGGGCCGCAGATACGCAGTATTTT. This gives the protein CAIEGQGAADTQYF.

The sample holds many counts of this clonotype. The chain couples TRBV6-5 to TRBJ2-2; no reliable D call. The germline CDR1 and CDR2 sequences are MNHEY and SVGAGI. The CDR3 is made up of 14 amino acids. The V gene lost 1 base and the J gene lost 1 base, with 4 bases spanning the gap. This chain's CDR3 is CASSYFGNTGELFF. CDR3 in DNA: TGTGCCAGCAGTTACTTTGGGAACACCGGGGAGCTGTTTTTT.

This clonotype was seen ten or more times. The chain combines TRBV6-6 with TRBJ2-4; D not certain. Germline CDR1 reads MNHNY; CDR2 reads SVGAGI (reference sequence). The germline V and J ends were trimmed by 8 bases and 5 bases, with 10 bases remaining between them. The CDR3 runs to 12 residues. The DNA for the CDR3 is TGTGCCAGCCGACGAGGCGAAAACATTCAGTACTTC. Translating it yields CASRRGENIQYF.

The CDR3 reads CSAALTVHTDTQYF. The CDR3 DNA follows: TGCAGTGCAGCGTTGACGGTTCACACAGATACGCAGTATTTT. The V gene is TRBV20-1, the J gene TRBJ2-3; D is uncertain. Trimming left V 6 bases short and J 2 bases short, with 15 bases between. This CDR3 contains 14 residues. Looked up from germline, CDR1 is DFQATT and CDR2 is SNEGSKA (reference sequence).

The V gene is TRBV5-1, the J gene TRBJ1-5; D is unclear. V lost 4 bases, J lost 5 bases, and 16 bases lay in between. This CDR3 has 15 residues. Per the germline V gene, CDR1 is SGHRS and CDR2 is YFSETQ. This CDR3 is CASSPESGEYQPQHF. CDR3 DNA sequence: TGCGCCAGCAGCCCGGAATCGGGAGAGTATCAGCCCCAGCATTTT.

This clonotype appeared many times. This chain uses TRBV6-1 with TRBJ1-2, with D maybe TRBD1 (5 bases). CDR3 length: 14 amino acids. With 4 bases removed from V and 0 bases from J, the gap between germline ends came to 9 bases. CDR1 is MNHNS and CDR2 is SASEGT in the germline V gene. The CDR3 protein is CASSVGRTNYGYTF. The CDR3 bases are TGTGCCAGCAGTGTGGGACGGACTAACTATGGCTACACCTTC.

This clonotype was detected a few times. The chain combines TRBV6-2 or TRBV6-3 with TRBJ2-5; 10 bases fit TRBD2. J was trimmed by 4 bases and V by 5 bases; bases with no gene match: 7. CDR3 length: 15 residues. Germline CDR1 reads MNHEY; CDR2 reads SVGEGT. Here the CDR3 reads CASSRSGRALETQYF. As DNA, the CDR3 is TGTGCCAGCAGTCGCAGCGGGAGGGCCTTAGAGACCCAGTACTTC.

J is TRBJ2-7 and V is TRBV27; 10 nucleotides match TRBD2. V lost 3 bases and J lost 5; bases outside the gene matches: 7. The CDR3 runs to 15 residues. Germline lookup yields CDR1 MNHEY and CDR2 SMNVEV (reference sequence). The CDR3 spells CASSFQLAGSHEQYV. In DNA form, the CDR3 reads TGTGCCAGCAGTTTCCAACTAGCGGGGAGCCACGAGCAGTACGTC.

This clonotype was observed a handful of times. The J gene is TRBJ2-3, the V gene TRBV6-5; tentatively, D is TRBD1 (5 bases). The CDR3 spans 15 residues. Trimming removed 2 bases at V and 0 bases at J, with 9 bases between. The germline gives CDR1 MNHEY, CDR2 SVGAGI. The CDR3 coding sequence is TGTGCCAGCAGTTACAGGGGTTCTAGCACAGATACGCAGTATTTT. Protein sequence: CASSYRGSSTDTQYF.

This clonotype has only a few counts. The chain carries TRBV11-2 and TRBJ2-6, with a possible D match to TRBD2 (5 bases). The CDR3 is 17 residues long. Germline values: CDR1 SGHAT, CDR2 FQNNGV. With 0 bases removed from V and 0 bases from J, the gap between germline ends came to 9 bases. CDR3 DNA sequence: TGTGCCAGCAGCTTAGATCATGAGGGCTCTGGGGCCAACGTCCTGACTTTC. It specifies CASSLDHEGSGANVLTF.

This clonotype appeared a few times. The rearrangement joins TRBV10-3 to TRBJ2-6; D not resolved. V lost 3 bases, J lost 0 bases, and 15 bases lay in between. Germline CDR1 ENHRY, CDR2 SYGVKD. This CDR3 has 18 residues. Here the CDR3 reads CAISDWGTQSSGANVLTF. As DNA, the CDR3 is TGTGCCATCAGTGATTGGGGAACCCAGTCCTCTGGGGCCAACGTCCTGACTTTC.

The V and J genes are TRBV7-8 and TRBJ2-2; possible D gene TRBD1, 5 bases. The CDR3 is made up of 15 amino acids. Per germline, CDR1 SGHVS and CDR2 FQNEAQ. Trimming pared 8 bases from V and 5 bases from J, leaving 18 bases between. CDR3 sequence: CASGSRVVGTGELFF. DNA of the CDR3: TGTGCCAGCGGTTCCAGGGTCGTCGGGACCGGGGAGCTGTTTTTT.

The chain joins TRBV30 to TRBJ1-6; D is perhaps TRBD1 (5 bases). CDR3 length: 17 residues. Trimming removed 6 bases at V and 5 bases at J, with 23 bases between. Per the germline V gene, CDR1 is GTSNPN and CDR2 is SVGIG (reference sequence). CDR3 amino acids: CACRGGATGMHNSPLHF. DNA for the CDR3: TGTGCCTGTAGGGGTGGGGCAACTGGAATGCATAATTCACCCCTCCACTTT.

The chain employs TRBV7-2 and TRBJ1-6; 9 nucleotides line up with TRBD1. Losses at the gene ends were 3 bases for V and 8 bases for J; bases not matched to a gene: 5. The CDR3 contains 15 residues. The germline V gene encodes CDR1 SGHTA and CDR2 FQGNSA. The CDR3 spells CASSFQGQGDSPLHF. DNA of the CDR3: TGTGCCAGCAGCTTTCAGGGACAGGGAGATTCACCCCTCCACTTT.

V is TRBV11-2 and J is TRBJ2-7; tentatively, D is TRBD1 (6 bases). In germline, CDR1 is SGHAT, CDR2 FQNNGV. The ends were cut back, 5 bases at V and 4 bases at J, with 15 bases in the middle. CDR3 length equals 14 residues. Here the CDR3 DNA reads TGTGCCAGCAGCCGGACGGGCAGGGGATACGAGCAGTACGTC. It encodes CASSRTGRGYEQYV.

The chain recombines TRBV18 with TRBJ2-1, with 9 positions matching TRBD2. This CDR3 spans 16 amino acids. V shed 5 bases, J shed 5 bases, and the junction held 10 bases outside the gene matches. Germline CDR1 is KGHSH and CDR2 is LQKENI. CDR3 amino acids: CASSTPIAGVHNEQFF. CDR3 nucleotides: TGTGCCAGCTCAACTCCTATAGCGGGGGTCCACAATGAGCAGTTCTTC.